This T cell receptor beta chain emerged from a study of T cells in Graves' hyperthyroidism and ophthalmopathy. Study-level information: Peripheral blood was drawn at first diagnosis, prior to all treatment.

The PBMCs were sourced from fresh peripheral blood (about 9.7 ml). The CDR3 runs to 19 residues. Germline CDR1 reads MGHRA; CDR2 reads YSYEKL. V gave up 1 base and J gave up 0 bases; unmatched junction bases: 10. Amplification of TCR beta CDR3 regions was performed using RNA transcripts as template. First-round RT-PCR of the TCR CDR3 relied on the HTBI primer set. TCRdb called the multiplex PCR reads again in MiXCR, with one record for every CDR3 protein. The repertoire holds about 400,000 distinct CDR3 sequences, with 15% to 17% as singletons. Input material: blood. The source is a woman aged 18-30 years with Graves' hyperthyroidism. The chain employs TRBV4-1 and TRBJ1-1, with 11 bases matching TRBD1. CDR3 region: CASSQAPGQGGFMNTEAFF. For the CDR3, the DNA is TGCGCCAGCAGCCAAGCCCCGGGACAGGGGGGATTCATGAACACTGAAGCTTTCTTT.